The TCR beta chain described here comes from a study of OX40 agonist ivuxolimab in advanced cancers. Background for the entire study: Ivuxolimab was a fully human IgG2 agonistic monoclonal antibody targeting the costimulatory receptor OX40 (CD134). Among the roughly 50 dose-escalation patients, roughly 20 had hepatocellular carcinoma, approximately 15 melanoma, 9 renal cell carcinoma and 9 head and neck cancer. A male proportion of around 81% and a mean age of approximately 58 years, ranging from roughly 20 to 80, were recorded for the dose-escalation cohort. The paper describes the monotherapy dose-escalation part (N of about 55 patients) of the phase I trial of ivuxolimab. Intravenous ivuxolimab was administered to patients every 2 weeks at six dose levels: 0.01, 0.1, 0.3, 1.5, 3 and 10 mg/kg. Peripheral TCRbeta sequencing was intended to test whether TCR sequence diversity was altered and clonal T-cell expansion was caused by ivuxolimab. Patients were allowed to have had prior anti-PD-1, anti-PD-L1 or anti-CTLA-4 therapy, and approximately 40% of the dose-escalation patients had previously received checkpoint inhibitors. Partial responses were achieved by three dose-escalation patients, of whom one had hepatocellular carcinoma and two had cutaneous melanoma. Paper-wide results and their limitations: Low levels of normalized T-cell clonal expansion were also seen in some patients who did not respond. At doses of 0.1 to 3.0 mg/kg, clonal expansion of both CD4+ and CD8+ T cells in blood was seen between baseline and week 6. In the 0.1-3.0 mg/kg groups, partial responders had among the lowest normalized peripheral clonal expansion, particularly in CD8+ T cells. Which antigens the clonally expanded peripheral T cells were specific for was not determined. After ivuxolimab, CD8+ T cells had more expanded clones than CD4+ T cells on average.

The trial excluded patients who had a history of autoimmune disease or who were on systemic immunosuppression. Peripheral blood for TCR sequencing was drawn from every dose cohort at baseline, at cycle 4 day 1 and at cycle 7 day 1. The samples were drawn from a first-in-human, open-label, multicenter phase I dose-escalation trial of ivuxolimab. The trial enrolled adults with locally advanced or metastatic head and neck squamous cell, hepatocellular, melanoma or renal cell carcinoma. CD4+ and CD8+ T cells were sorted separately from peripheral blood before TCR sequencing. Remarks on this clone: Its target antigen remains unknown. Qualities for individual bases were not recorded, and no much larger clone is one base off.

To sequence the TCRbeta CDR3 region, genomic DNA was isolated from the sorted cells. TCRbeta CDR3 regions were sequenced using the immunoSEQ Assay. This is the immuneACCESS table as TCRdb keeps it, with only in-frame sequences that have V and J called. A part of the clones is gone; compared with another copy, unresolved V genes explain less than half, and the rest is unexplained. The table for this sample lists roughly 64,000 clones; more than 75% of them were counted only once. The biggest ten clones account for 2.5% to 3.5% of the sample. Per the germline V gene, SGHRS is the CDR1 and YFSETQ is the CDR2. V is pruned by 6 bases and J by 3 bases, leaving 7 bases of the junction without a gene match. The CDR3 holds 14 amino acids from the cysteine to the phenylalanine. The kept DNA is CDR3 alone, 42 bases in frame from the first base.

Recombination joined TRBV5-1 with TRBJ2-7, with 9 bases in between that match TRBD2. The starting material was CD4+ or CD8+ T cells sorted from blood, obtained in a trial of the OX40 agonist ivuxolimab. This TCR came from an adult with an advanced solid tumor such as melanoma, head and neck, liver or kidney cancer. The CDR3: CASTGLAPRYEQYF. In nucleotide form, the sequence is TGCGCCAGCACGGGACTAGCTCCCCGCTACGAGCAGTACTTC.